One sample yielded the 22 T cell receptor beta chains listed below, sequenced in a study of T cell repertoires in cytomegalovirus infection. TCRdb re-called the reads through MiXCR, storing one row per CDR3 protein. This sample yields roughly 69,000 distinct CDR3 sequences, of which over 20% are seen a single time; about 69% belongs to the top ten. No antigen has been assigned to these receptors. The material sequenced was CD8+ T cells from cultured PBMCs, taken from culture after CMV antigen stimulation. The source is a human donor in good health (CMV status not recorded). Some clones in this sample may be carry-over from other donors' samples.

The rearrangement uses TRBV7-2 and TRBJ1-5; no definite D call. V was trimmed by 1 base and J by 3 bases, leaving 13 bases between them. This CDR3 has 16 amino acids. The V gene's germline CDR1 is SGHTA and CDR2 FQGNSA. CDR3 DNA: TGTGCCAGCAGCTTAGAAGCCCGGCCCGACAATCAGCCCCAGCATTTT. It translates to CASSLEARPDNQPQHF.

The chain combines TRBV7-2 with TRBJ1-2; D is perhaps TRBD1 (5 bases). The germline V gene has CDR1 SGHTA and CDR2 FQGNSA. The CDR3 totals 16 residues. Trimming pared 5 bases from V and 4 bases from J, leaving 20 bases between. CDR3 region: CASSPTLDGGGYGYTF. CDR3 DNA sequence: TGTGCCAGCAGCCCGACGTTGGATGGGGGTGGCTATGGCTACACCTTC.

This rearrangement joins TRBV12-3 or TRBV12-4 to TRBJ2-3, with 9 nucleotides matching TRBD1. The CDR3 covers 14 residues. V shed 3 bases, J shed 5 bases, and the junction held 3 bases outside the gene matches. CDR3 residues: CASSFLDRGDTQYF. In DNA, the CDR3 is TGTGCCAGCAGTTTCCTGGACAGGGGAGATACGCAGTATTTT.

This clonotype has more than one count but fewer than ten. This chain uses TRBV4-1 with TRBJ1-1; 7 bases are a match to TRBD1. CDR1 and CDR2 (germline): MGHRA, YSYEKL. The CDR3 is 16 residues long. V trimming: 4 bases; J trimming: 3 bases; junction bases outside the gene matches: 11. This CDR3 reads CASSPRTGSKDTEAFF. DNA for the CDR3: TGCGCCAGCAGCCCCCGGACAGGTTCTAAGGACACTGAAGCTTTCTTT.

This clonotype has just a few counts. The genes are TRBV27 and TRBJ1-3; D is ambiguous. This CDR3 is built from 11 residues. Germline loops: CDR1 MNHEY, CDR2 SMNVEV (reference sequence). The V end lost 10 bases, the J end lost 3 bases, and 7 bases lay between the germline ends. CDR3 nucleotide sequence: TGTGCCACCCTTGGTGGAAACACCATATATTTT. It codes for CATLGGNTIYF.

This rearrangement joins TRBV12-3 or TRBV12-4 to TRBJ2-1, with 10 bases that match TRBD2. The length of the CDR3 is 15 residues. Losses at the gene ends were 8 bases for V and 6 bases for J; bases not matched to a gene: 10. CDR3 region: CASGGGLAEANEQFF. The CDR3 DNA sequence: TGTGCCAGCGGTGGCGGACTAGCGGAAGCCAATGAGCAGTTCTTC.

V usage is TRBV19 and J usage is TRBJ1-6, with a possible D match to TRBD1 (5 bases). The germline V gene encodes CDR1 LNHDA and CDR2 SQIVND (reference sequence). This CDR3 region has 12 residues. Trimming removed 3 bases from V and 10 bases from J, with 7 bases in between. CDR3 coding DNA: TGTGCCAGTAGTATGGGACCATCACCCCTCCACTTT. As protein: CASSMGPSPLHF.

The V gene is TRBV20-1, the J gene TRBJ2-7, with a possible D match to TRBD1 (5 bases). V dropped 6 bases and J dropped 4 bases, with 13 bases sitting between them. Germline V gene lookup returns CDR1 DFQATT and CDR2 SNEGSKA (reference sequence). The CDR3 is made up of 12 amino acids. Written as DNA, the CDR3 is TGCAGTGCCAAGGGGTGGCAGTACGAGCAGTACTTC. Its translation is CSAKGWQYEQYF.

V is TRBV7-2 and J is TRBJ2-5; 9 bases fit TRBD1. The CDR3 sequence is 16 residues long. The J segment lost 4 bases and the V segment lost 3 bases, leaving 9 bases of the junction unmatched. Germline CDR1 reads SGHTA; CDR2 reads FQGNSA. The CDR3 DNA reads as TGTGCCAGCAGCTTGAGGACAGGGGTTGTAGGAGAGACCCAGTACTTC. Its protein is CASSLRTGVVGETQYF.

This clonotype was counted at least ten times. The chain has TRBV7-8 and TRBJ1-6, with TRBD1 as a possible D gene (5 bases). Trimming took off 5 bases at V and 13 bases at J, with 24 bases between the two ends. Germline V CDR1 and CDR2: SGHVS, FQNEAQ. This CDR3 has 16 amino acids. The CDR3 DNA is TGTGCCAGCAGCCCGGCCGTGGAGAGGGGTACCAGGCCCCTCCACTTT. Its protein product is CASSPAVERGTRPLHF.

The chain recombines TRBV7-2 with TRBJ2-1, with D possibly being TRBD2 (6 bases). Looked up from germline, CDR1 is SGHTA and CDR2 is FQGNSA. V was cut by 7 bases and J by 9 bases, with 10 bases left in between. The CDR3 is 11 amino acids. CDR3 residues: CASTLGGEQFF. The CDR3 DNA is TGTGCCAGCACCCTGGGGGGTGAGCAGTTCTTC.

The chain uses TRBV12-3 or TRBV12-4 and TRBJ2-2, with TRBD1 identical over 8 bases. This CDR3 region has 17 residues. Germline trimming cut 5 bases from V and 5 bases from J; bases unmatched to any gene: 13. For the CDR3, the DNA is TGTGCCAGCAGTCCCAGAGGACAGGGTGGGTTTACCGGGGAGCTGTTTTTT. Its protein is CASSPRGQGGFTGELFF.

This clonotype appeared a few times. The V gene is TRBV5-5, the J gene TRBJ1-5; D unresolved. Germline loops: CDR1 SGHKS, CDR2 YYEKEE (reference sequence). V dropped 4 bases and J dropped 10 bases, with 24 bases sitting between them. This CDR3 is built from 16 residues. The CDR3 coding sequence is TGTGCCAGCAGCCCCGGCGTGGTGAGGGCAGACTACCCCCAGCATTTT. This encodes CASSPGVVRADYPQHF. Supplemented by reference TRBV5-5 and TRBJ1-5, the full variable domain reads DAGVTQSPTHLIKTRGQQVTLRCSPISGHKSVSWYQQVLGQGPQFIFQYYEKEERGRGNFPDRFSARQFPNYSSELNVNALLLGDSALYLCASSPGVVRADYPQHFGDGTRLSIL.

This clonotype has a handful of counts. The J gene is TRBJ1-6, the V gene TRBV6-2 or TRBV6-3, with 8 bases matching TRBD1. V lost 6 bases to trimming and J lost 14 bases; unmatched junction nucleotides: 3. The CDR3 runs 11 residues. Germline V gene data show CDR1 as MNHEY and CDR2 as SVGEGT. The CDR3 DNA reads TGTGCCAGCAGCAGGGACAGGACCCTCCACTTT. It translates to CASSRDRTLHF.

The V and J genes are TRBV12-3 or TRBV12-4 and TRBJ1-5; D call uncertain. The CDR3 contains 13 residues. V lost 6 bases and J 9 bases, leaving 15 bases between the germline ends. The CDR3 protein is CASSHGGGRPQHF. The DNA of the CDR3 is TGTGCCAGCAGCCACGGAGGAGGGCGGCCCCAGCATTTT.

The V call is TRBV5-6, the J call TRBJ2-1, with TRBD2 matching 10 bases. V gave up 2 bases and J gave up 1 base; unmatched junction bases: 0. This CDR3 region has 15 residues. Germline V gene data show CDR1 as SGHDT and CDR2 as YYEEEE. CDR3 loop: CASSLLAGSYNEQFF. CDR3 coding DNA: TGTGCCAGCAGCTTACTAGCGGGGTCCTACAATGAGCAGTTCTTC.

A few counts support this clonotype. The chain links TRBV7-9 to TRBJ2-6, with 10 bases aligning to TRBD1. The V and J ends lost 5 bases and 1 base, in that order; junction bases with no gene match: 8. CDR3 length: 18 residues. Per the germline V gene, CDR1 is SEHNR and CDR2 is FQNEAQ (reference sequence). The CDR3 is CASSLRDRGQSGANVLTF. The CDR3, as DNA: TGTGCCAGCAGCCTCCGAGACAGGGGGCAATCTGGGGCCAACGTCCTGACTTTC.

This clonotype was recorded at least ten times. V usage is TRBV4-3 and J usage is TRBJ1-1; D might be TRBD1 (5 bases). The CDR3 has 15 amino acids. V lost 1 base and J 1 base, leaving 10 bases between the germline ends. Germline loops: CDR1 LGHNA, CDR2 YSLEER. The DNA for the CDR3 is TGCGCCAGCAGCCAAGTGAGGGGAAGGAACACTGAAGCTTTCTTT. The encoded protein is CASSQVRGRNTEAFF.

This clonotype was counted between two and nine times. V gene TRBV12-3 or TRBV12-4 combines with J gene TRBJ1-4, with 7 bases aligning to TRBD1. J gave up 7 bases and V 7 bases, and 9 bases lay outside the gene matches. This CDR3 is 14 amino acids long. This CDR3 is CASISDRAGEKLFF. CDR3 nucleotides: TGTGCCAGCATTTCAGACAGGGCCGGTGAAAAACTGTTTTTT.

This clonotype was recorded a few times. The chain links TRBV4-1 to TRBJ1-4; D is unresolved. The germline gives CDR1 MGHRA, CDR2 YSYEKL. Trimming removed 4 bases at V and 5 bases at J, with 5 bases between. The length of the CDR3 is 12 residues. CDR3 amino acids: CASSLSNEKLFF. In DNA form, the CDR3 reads TGCGCCAGCAGCCTTTCGAATGAAAAACTGTTTTTT.

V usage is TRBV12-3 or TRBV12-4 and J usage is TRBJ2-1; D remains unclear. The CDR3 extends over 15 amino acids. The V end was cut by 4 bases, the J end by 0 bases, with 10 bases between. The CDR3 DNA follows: TGTGCCAGCAGTTCACAGTCCGTCTCCTACAATGAGCAGTTCTTC. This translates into CASSSQSVSYNEQFF.

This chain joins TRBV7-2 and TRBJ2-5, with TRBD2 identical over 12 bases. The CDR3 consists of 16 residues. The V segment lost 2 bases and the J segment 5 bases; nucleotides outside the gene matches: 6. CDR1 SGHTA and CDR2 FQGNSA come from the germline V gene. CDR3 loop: CASSLKKLAGGETQYF. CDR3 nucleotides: TGTGCCAGCAGCTTAAAGAAACTAGCGGGGGGTGAGACCCAGTACTTC.